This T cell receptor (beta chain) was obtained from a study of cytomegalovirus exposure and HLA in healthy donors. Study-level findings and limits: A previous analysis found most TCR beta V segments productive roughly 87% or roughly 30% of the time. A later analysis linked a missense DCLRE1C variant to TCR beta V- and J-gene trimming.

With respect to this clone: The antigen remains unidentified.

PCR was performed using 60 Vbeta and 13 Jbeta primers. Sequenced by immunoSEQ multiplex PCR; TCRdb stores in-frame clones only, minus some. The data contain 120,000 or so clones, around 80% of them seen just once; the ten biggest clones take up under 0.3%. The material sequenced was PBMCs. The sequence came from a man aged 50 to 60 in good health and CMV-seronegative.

The CDR3 bases are TGTGCCAGTAGGCAGATAAGGGGGGGCCAAGATACGCAGTATTTT. Its protein is CASRQIRGGQDTQYF. The chain has TRBV19 and TRBJ2-3, with a possible D match to TRBD2 (7 bases). Trimming took 6 bases from V and 5 from J, leaving 18 bases between them. The CDR3 is 15 residues long. Germline CDR1 and CDR2: LNHDA and SQIVND (reference sequence). Supplemented by reference TRBV19 and TRBJ2-3, the full variable domain reads DGGITQSPKYLFRKEGQNVTLSCEQNLNHDAMYWYRQDPGQGLRLIYYSQIVNDFQKGDIAEGYSVSREKKESFPLTVTSAQKNPTAFYLCASRQIRGGQDTQYFGPGTRLTVL.